This T cell receptor beta chain was recovered during a study of blood T cell repertoires in COVID-19. Study context: There were acute and convalescent COVID-19 samples, and they came from the United States, Italy and Spain.

Per the study methods: Using reference gene primer amplification, nucleated cell counts were estimated. Clones were read by immunoSEQ multiplex PCR, and TCRdb kept only the in-frame ones, dropping some. For V, J and clone size, that table is used; D and trimming come from the DNA. The top ten hold about 6% of the sample, which has approximately 230,000 clones, 87% seen once. The ends were cut back, 2 bases at V and 6 bases at J, with 11 bases in the middle. Germline CDR1 is SGHTA and CDR2 is FQGTGA. CDR3 length: 13 amino acids. The material sequenced was PBMCs or T cells enriched from blood (not recorded which). This chain joins TRBV7-3 and TRBJ2-7; D unclear. The receptor was isolated from a woman under 40 with acute COVID-19. The CDR3 reads CASSLSVAGEQYF. The CDR3 DNA is TGTGCCAGCAGCTTATCGGTAGCTGGCGAGCAGTACTTC.